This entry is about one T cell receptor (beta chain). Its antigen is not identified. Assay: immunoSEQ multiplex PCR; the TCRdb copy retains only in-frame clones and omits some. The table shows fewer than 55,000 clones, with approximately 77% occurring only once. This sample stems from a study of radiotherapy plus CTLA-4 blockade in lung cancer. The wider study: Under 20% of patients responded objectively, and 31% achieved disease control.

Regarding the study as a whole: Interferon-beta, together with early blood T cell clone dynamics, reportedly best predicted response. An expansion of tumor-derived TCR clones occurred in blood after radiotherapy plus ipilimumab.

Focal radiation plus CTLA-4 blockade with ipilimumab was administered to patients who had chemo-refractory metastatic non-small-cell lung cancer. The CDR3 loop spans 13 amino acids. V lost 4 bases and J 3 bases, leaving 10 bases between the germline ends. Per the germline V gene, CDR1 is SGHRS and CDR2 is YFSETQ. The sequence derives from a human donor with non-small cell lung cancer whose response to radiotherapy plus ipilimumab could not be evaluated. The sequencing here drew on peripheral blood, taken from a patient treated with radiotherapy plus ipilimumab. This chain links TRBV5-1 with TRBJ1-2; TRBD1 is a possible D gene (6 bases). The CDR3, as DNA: TGCGCCAGCAGCCCGACAGGTGACTATGGCTACACCTTC. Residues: CASSPTGDYGYTF.